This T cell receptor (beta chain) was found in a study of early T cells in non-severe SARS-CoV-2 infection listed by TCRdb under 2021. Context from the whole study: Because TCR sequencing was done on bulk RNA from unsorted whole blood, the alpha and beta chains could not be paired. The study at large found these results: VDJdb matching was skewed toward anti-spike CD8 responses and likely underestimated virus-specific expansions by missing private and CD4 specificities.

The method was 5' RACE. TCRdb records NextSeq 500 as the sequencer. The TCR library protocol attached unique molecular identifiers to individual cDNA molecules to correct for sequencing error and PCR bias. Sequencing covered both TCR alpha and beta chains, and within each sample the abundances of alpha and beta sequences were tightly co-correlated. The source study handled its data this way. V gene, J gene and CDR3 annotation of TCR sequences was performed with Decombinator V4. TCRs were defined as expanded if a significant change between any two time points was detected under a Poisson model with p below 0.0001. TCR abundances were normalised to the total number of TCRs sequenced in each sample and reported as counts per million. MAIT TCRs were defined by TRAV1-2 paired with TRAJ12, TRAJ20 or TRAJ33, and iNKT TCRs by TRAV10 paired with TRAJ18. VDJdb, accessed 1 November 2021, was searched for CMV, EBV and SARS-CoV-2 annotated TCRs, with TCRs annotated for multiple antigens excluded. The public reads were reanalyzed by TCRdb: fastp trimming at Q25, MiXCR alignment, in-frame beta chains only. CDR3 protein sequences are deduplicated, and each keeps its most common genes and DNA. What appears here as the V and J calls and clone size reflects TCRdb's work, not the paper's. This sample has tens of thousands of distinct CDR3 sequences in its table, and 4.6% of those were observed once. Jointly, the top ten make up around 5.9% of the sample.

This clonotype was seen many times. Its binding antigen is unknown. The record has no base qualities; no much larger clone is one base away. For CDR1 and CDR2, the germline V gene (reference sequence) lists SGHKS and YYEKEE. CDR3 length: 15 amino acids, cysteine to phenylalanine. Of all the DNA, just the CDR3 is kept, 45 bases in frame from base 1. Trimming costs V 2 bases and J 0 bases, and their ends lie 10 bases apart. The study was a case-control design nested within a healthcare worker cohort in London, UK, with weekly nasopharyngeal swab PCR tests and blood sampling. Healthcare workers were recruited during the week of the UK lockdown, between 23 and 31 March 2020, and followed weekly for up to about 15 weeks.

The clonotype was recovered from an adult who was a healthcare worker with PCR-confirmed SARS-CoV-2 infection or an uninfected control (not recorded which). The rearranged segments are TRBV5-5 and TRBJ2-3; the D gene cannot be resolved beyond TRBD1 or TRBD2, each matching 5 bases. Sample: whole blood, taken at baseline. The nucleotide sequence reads TGTGCCAGCAGCTTCGGGGCAGGTAGCACAGATACGCAGTATTTT. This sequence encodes CASSFGAGSTDTQYF.